A single sample is the source of the 30 T cell receptor beta chains below, sequenced in a study of T cells in women clearing cervical HPV infection (dated by TCRdb to 2017 to 2018). Receptor libraries were prepared by the immunoSEQ multiplex PCR assay. Not all clones reach the TCRdb copy of this immuneACCESS table, which keeps in-frame sequences only. Checked studies attribute under half of the gap to unresolved V genes and leave the rest unexplained. The sample table includes tens of thousands of clones. Roughly 17% of the sample goes to the ten largest clones. The sample was blood buffy coat. These receptors were taken from a woman aged 18-69 years with a cervical HPV16 infection that either progressed to CIN3+ or cleared (not recorded which).

On this clone itself: The CDR3 is cut off 3 residues early in the read; its end comes from the germline J gene. The chain uses TRBV12-5 and TRBJ2-5; tentatively, D is TRBD1 (6 bases). The CDR3 totals 13 residues. V lost 5 bases and J 5 bases, leaving 12 bases between the germline ends. Germline V gives CDR1 LGHNT, CDR2 FRNRAP. The part of the CDR3 DNA that was read is TGTGCTAGTGGTCTCTTAAGGGGGGAGACC. Its translation is CASGLLRGET. The whole CDR3 protein is CASGLLRGETQYF.

Turning to this clone: A junction boundary mismatches the germline segment, possibly from a read error. The read comes to an end 3 residues before the CDR3 does, leaving the germline J gene to fill in the end. The chain links TRBV6-1 to TRBJ2-3; TRBD1 matches 9 bases. This CDR3 contains 17 residues. Germline CDR1 and CDR2: MNHNS and SASEGT. The CDR3 DNA, read in part, is TGTGCCAGCAGGGAAGACAGGGGGAGGGGTTGGACAGATACG. It codes for CASREDRGRGWTDT. The CDR3 in its entirety is CASREDRGRGWTDTQYF.

As for this clone: The read terminates 3 residues before the CDR3 end, so the remaining end is supplied by the germline J gene. V gene TRBV7-2 combines with J gene TRBJ1-2; 12 bases are a match to TRBD1. Per the germline V gene, CDR1 is SGHTA and CDR2 is FQGNSA. The CDR3 spans 15 residues. CDR3 DNA, as far as it was read: TGTGCCAGCAGCCTCCGGGACAGGGGGCGGTACGAC. Encoded protein: CASSLRDRGRYD. The full CDR3 protein is CASSLRDRGRYDYTF.

Details on this clone: One end of the junction fails to match germline, which may point to a read error. The CDR3 extends 3 residues past the end of the read, so its final part is completed from the germline J gene. At the DNA level, this CDR3 is encoded by other sequences in the same sample as well. V usage is TRBV30 and J usage is TRBJ1-3, with 10 bases matching TRBD1. Germline V gives CDR1 GTSNPN, CDR2 SVGIG (reference sequence). The CDR3 runs 17 residues. The DNA read from the CDR3 is TGTGCCTCAGACCGACCCGGGACAGGGGTGTCTGGAAACACA. It specifies CASDRPGTGVSGNT. The full-length CDR3 reads as CASDRPGTGVSGNTIYF.

As concerns this clone: The CDR3 is cut off 3 residues early in the read; its end comes from the germline J gene. V gene TRBV12-3 or TRBV12-4 combines with J gene TRBJ1-6, with TRBD1 identical over 7 bases. Trimming took 6 bases from V and 10 from J; bases not matched to a gene: 15. The CDR3 consists of 16 residues. Partial CDR3 DNA: TGTGCCAGCAGCTTGAGGGGACAGTCATTCGGATCACCC. Its protein product is CASSLRGQSFGSP. The CDR3 as a whole reads CASSLRGQSFGSPLHF.

A remark on this clone: The read is 3 residues too short to cover the CDR3 end, so that end is filled in from the germline J gene. The genes are TRBV4-1 and TRBJ2-7, with TRBD2 as a possible D gene (6 bases). The germline V gene encodes CDR1 MGHRA and CDR2 YSYEKL. CDR3 length: 14 amino acids. Trimming left V 2 bases short and J 3 bases short, with 11 bases between. The CDR3 spells CASSQSLASYEQYF. The covered CDR3 bases are TGCGCCAGCAGCCAAAGCCTAGCGAGCTACGAG.

Details on this clone: The read is 3 residues too short to cover the CDR3 end, so that end is filled in from the germline J gene. V is TRBV10-3 and J is TRBJ1-1; possible D gene TRBD1, 5 bases. Germline-derived CDR1 and CDR2 are ENHRY and SYGVKD. V was pared by 3 bases and J by 5 bases, with 16 bases between. The length of the CDR3 is 15 residues. The CDR3: CAISDNGQGGTEAFF. Incomplete CDR3 DNA: TGTGCCATCAGTGATAACGGGCAGGGAGGGACTGAA.

Of note for this clone: The sequence runs out 3 residues before the end of the CDR3; the remainder is reconstructed from the germline J gene. The V gene is TRBV7-2, the J gene TRBJ1-5; tentatively, D is TRBD1 (6 bases). CDR1 is SGHTA and CDR2 is FQGNSA in the germline V gene. V was cut by 2 bases and J by 3 bases, with 8 bases left in between. This CDR3 region has 14 residues. The sequenced CDR3 bases are TGTGCCAGCAGCTTAACAGGGTTCAATCAGCCC. This encodes CASSLTGFNQP. The full CDR3 reads CASSLTGFNQPQHF.

On this clone itself: A junction end diverges from the germline sequence, so it may reflect a read error. The sequenced fragment ends 3 residues before the CDR3 boundary, so the rest is inferred from the germline J gene. J is TRBJ2-7 and V is TRBV4-2, with D possibly matching TRBD1 (6 bases). The CDR3 extends over 15 amino acids. Looked up from germline, CDR1 is LGHNA and CDR2 is YNFKEQ. The CDR3 sequence is CASSHSRDNRYEQYF. The part of the CDR3 DNA that was read is TGCGCCAGCAGCCACTCCCGGGACAACCGATACGAG.

Details on this clone: The read ends 3 residues before the CDR3 terminus; that terminus is restored from the germline J gene. The gene calls are TRBV5-1 and TRBJ2-4, with 7 bases lining up with TRBD1. The CDR3 runs to 15 residues. Germline values: CDR1 SGHRS, CDR2 YFSETQ. This chain's CDR3 is CASSLGDRKLEFQYF. The part of the CDR3 DNA that was read is TGCGCCAGCAGCTTGGGGGACAGAAAACTCGAATTT.

In regard to this clone: The sequenced fragment ends 3 residues before the CDR3 boundary, so the rest is inferred from the germline J gene. The chain has TRBV7-8 and TRBJ1-1, with TRBD1 identical over 7 bases. Trimming removed 4 bases from V and 3 bases from J; junction bases left unmatched: 17. The CDR3 runs to 18 residues. Germline CDR1 and CDR2: SGHVS and FQNEAQ. CDR3 region: CASSSLRWQGVLDTEAFF. Partial CDR3 DNA: TGTGCCAGCAGCTCCCTAAGGTGGCAGGGGGTGTTGGACACTGAA.

A word on this clone: The CDR3 goes on 3 residues after the read ends, and that part is filled in from the germline J gene. The genes are TRBV11-3 and TRBJ2-3, with 10 bases matching TRBD2. From germline, CDR1 is SGHNT and CDR2 YENEEA. With 1 base clipped from V and 4 bases from J, the junction kept 2 bases outside the gene matches. This CDR3 has 15 residues. CDR3 region: CASSLVAGGPDTQYF. The covered CDR3 bases are TGTGCCAGCAGCTTAGTAGCGGGGGGCCCAGATACG.

As for this clone: The CDR3 extends 3 residues past the end of the read, so its final part is completed from the germline J gene. The chain recombines TRBV6-1 with TRBJ1-5, with 10 nucleotides matching TRBD1. Germline V gives CDR1 MNHNS, CDR2 SASEGT. This CDR3 is 14 amino acids long. CDR3 bases read: TGTGCCAGCAGTGCGACAGGGGGCCCTCTCCCC. The encoded protein is CASSATGGPLP. The full CDR3 is CASSATGGPLPQHF.

Points on this clone: The CDR3 goes on 3 residues after the read ends, and that part is filled in from the germline J gene. This chain joins TRBV5-1 and TRBJ2-7; TRBD1 agrees at 11 bases. The germline CDR1 and CDR2 sequences are SGHRS and YFSETQ. The CDR3 has 13 residues. Unmatched junction bases numbered 2, after V lost 6 bases and J lost 3 bases. CDR3 residues: CASKGQGVYEQYF. Partial CDR3 DNA: TGCGCCAGCAAGGGACAGGGGGTCTACGAG.

Regarding this clone: The CDR3 end is not reached by the read, which stops 3 residues before it; the germline J gene fills it in. V and J are TRBV7-9 and TRBJ1-2; D uncertain. With 6 bases removed from V and 7 bases from J, the gap between germline ends came to 12 bases. CDR3 length: 12 residues. Germline CDR1 and CDR2: SEHNR and FQNEAQ (reference sequence). Partial CDR3 DNA: TGTGCCAGCAGTCTTAGCAATCGTGGC. Encoded protein: CASSLSNRG. The CDR3 in full is CASSLSNRGYTF. Based on the CDR3 plus reference TRBV7-9 and TRBJ1-2, the full variable domain is DTGVSQNPRHKITKRGQNVTFRCDPISEHNRLYWYRQTLGQGPEFLTYFQNEAQLEKSRLLSDRFSAERPKGSFSTLEIQRTEQGDSAMYLCASSLSNRGYTFGSGTRLTVV.

A remark on this clone: The read ends 3 residues shy of where the CDR3 ends; the end is completed using the germline J gene. The chain couples TRBV30 to TRBJ1-1, with 9 bases identical to TRBD1. CDR1 GTSNPN and CDR2 SVGIG come from the germline V gene (reference sequence). The CDR3 covers 11 residues. The CDR3 sequence is CAWSGTGVAFF. The CDR3 bases that were read are TGTGCCTGGAGTGGGACAGGGGTA.

A word on this clone: Read sequence stops 3 residues before the CDR3 end, and the germline J gene provides the missing end. The chain links TRBV6-1 to TRBJ2-3, with D hard to call. The V gene's germline CDR1 is MNHNS and CDR2 SASEGT. V was clipped by 0 bases and J by 1 base, with 11 bases between them. This CDR3 has 16 residues. CDR3 DNA (partial): TGTGCCAGCAGTGAAGCCCTACTACCTGGCACAGATACG. The encoded protein is CASSEALLPGTDT. The complete CDR3 sequence is CASSEALLPGTDTQYF.

About this clone: The observed sequence ends 3 residues before the CDR3 terminus, with the missing tail filled in from the germline J gene. The genes are TRBV5-6 and TRBJ2-3; 9 bases are shared with TRBD2. Germline values: CDR1 SGHDT, CDR2 YYEEEE. The length of the CDR3 is 15 residues. The trim removed 3 bases at V and 4 bases at J, leaving 6 bases unmatched. The CDR3 loop is CASSSLAGWADTQYF. CDR3 DNA (partial): TGTGCCAGCAGCTCCCTAGCGGGGTGGGCAGATACG.

The CDR3 sequence is CASMAGGYEQYF. CDR3 DNA, as far as it was read: TGTGCCAGCATGGCGGGGGGTTACGAG. The chain carries TRBV2 and TRBJ2-7; 8 positions agree with TRBD2. The read comes to an end 3 residues before the CDR3 does, leaving the germline J gene to fill in the end. Germline CDR1 SNHLY, CDR2 FYNNEI. The ends lost 7 bases at V and 4 bases at J; junction bases unmatched: 3. CDR3 length: 12 amino acids.

A note on this clone: The sequenced fragment ends 3 residues before the CDR3 boundary, so the rest is inferred from the germline J gene. The chain has TRBV19 and TRBJ1-4; the D gene is possibly TRBD1 (5 bases). The CDR3 is 14 residues long. CDR1 LNHDA and CDR2 SQIVND come from the germline V gene (reference sequence). The CDR3 spells CASSIGPTMRGLFF. The sequenced CDR3 bases are TGTGCCAGTAGTATTGGGCCTACTATGAGGGGA.

About this clone itself: The read terminates 3 residues before the CDR3 end, so the remaining end is supplied by the germline J gene. V and J are TRBV29-1 and TRBJ2-2; D is perhaps TRBD1 (5 bases). The germline CDR1 and CDR2 sequences are SQVTM and ANQGSEA. This CDR3 region has 13 residues. The CDR3 region is CSGQGAFNEKLFF. The sequenced part of the CDR3 DNA is TGCAGCGGCCAAGGGGCCTTTAATGAAAAG.

In regard to this clone: The read terminates 3 residues before the CDR3 end, so the remaining end is supplied by the germline J gene. V usage is TRBV5-1 and J usage is TRBJ2-5; no definite D call. This CDR3 spans 14 amino acids. Germline loops: CDR1 SGHRS, CDR2 YFSETQ. V lost 0 bases and J lost 4, with 10 bases in between. The sequenced CDR3 bases are TGCGCCAGCAGCTTGGCTGGGCAAGGAGAGACC. Its translation is CASSLAGQGET. The whole CDR3 sequence is CASSLAGQGETQYF.

As for this clone: The DNA ends 3 residues before the CDR3 does, and the rest of the CDR3 is filled in from the germline J gene. The chain recombines TRBV20-1 with TRBJ2-3, with TRBD1 identical over 7 bases. The V gene end was trimmed by 6 bases and the J gene end by 2 bases; junction bases not matched to a gene: 5. The CDR3 length is 13 residues. Germline V gives CDR1 DFQATT, CDR2 SNEGSKA (reference sequence). Partial CDR3 DNA: TGCAGTGCAGAGGGGGCTTACACAGATACG. This translates into CSAEGAYTDT. The entire CDR3 protein is CSAEGAYTDTQYF.

A remark on this clone: The CDR3 end is not reached by the read, which stops 3 residues before it; the germline J gene fills it in. The rearrangement joins TRBV20-1 to TRBJ1-2; D is uncertain. CDR1 and CDR2 from the germline V gene are DFQATT and SNEGSKA (reference sequence). The CDR3 has 14 residues. CDR3 sequence: CSAEAGGSYNDYTF. CDR3 DNA (partial): TGCAGTGCTGAAGCGGGAGGCTCCTACAATGAC.

Details on this clone: The CDR3 goes on 3 residues after the read ends, and that part is filled in from the germline J gene. The chain recombines TRBV2 with TRBJ2-4; the D gene is possibly TRBD1 (8 bases). Germline lookup yields CDR1 SNHLY and CDR2 FYNNEI. There are 15 residues in the CDR3. The DNA read from the CDR3 is TGTGCCAGCAGATCACAGGGGGGGACAAACTATGGT. Protein: CASRSQGGTNYG. The whole CDR3 sequence reads CASRSQGGTNYGQYF. The entire variable domain, with the rest obtained from reference TRBV2 and TRBJ2-4, is as follows: EPEVTQTPSHQVTQMGQEVILRCVPISNHLYFYWYRQILGQKVEFLVSFYNNEISEKSEIFDDQFSVERPDGSNFTLKIRSTKLEDSAMYFCASRSQGGTNYGQYFGAGTRLSVL.

With respect to this clone: The read terminates 3 residues ahead of where the CDR3 ends, so the germline J gene completes it. V usage is TRBV20-1 and J usage is TRBJ2-7; 14 bases agree with TRBD2. Germline trimming cut 0 bases from V and 5 bases from J; bases unmatched to any gene: 9. Germline values: CDR1 DFQATT, CDR2 SNEGSKA (reference sequence). The CDR3 runs to 17 residues. CDR3 amino acids: CSARDSGTSGSINEQYF. CDR3 DNA, as far as it was read: TGCAGTGCTAGAGATTCGGGGACTAGCGGGAGCATAAACGAG.

Turning to this clone: With the read ending 3 residues before the CDR3 end, the germline J gene is used to fill in that end. This chain uses TRBV6-2 or TRBV6-3 with TRBJ2-1; 9 bases agree with TRBD1. Germline V gene sequence: CDR1 MNHEY, CDR2 SVGEGT. V was pared by 4 bases and J by 9 bases, with 7 bases of the junction left unmatched. The CDR3 spans 14 residues. CDR3 region: CASSSGQGVGEQFF. The CDR3 bases that were read are TGTGCCAGCAGTTCGGGACAGGGCGTAGGTGAG.

As regards this clone: Read data end 3 residues before the CDR3 end; the end is taken from the germline J gene. This chain links TRBV6-1 with TRBJ2-7; 9 nucleotides match TRBD1. V lost 4 bases, J lost 5 bases, and 3 bases stayed unmatched. This CDR3 has 13 residues. Germline CDR1 MNHNS, CDR2 SASEGT. Partial CDR3 DNA: TGTGCCAGCAGTGGACAGGGGGAGGACGAG. Its translation is CASSGQGEDE. The full CDR3 reads CASSGQGEDEQYF.

With respect to this clone: Mismatch with germline at one junction end may stem from a read error. The CDR3 is cut off 3 residues early in the read; its end comes from the germline J gene. Other nucleotide sequences in the sample specify the same CDR3. The V and J genes are TRBV19 and TRBJ1-3; 8 nucleotides align to TRBD1. Germline CDR1 LNHDA, CDR2 SQIVND (reference sequence). The length of the CDR3 is 15 residues. CDR3 DNA (partial): TGTGCCTTGACAGGGGTCCATCGCTCTGGAAACACG. Translating gives CALTGVHRSGNT. The CDR3 as a whole reads CALTGVHRSGNTIYF.

This clone is called medium-sized based on its frequency. Read coverage stops 3 residues before the CDR3 terminus; the germline J gene supplies the remainder. This chain links TRBV4-2 with TRBJ2-2, with D perhaps TRBD2 (6 bases). The length of the CDR3 is 17 residues. V was shortened by 0 bases and J by 0 bases, with 11 bases between the two germline ends. Germline assignment: CDR1 LGHNA and CDR2 YNFKEQ. The DNA read from the CDR3 is TGTGCCAGCAGCCAAGAGGGGGGAACTGCGAACACCGGGGAG. It specifies CASSQEGGTANTGE. The CDR3 in full is CASSQEGGTANTGELFF.